This passage covers 9 T cell receptor beta chains from one sample sequenced in a study of response to subunit inactivated influenza vaccine. One entry per CDR3 protein, called by TCRdb with MiXCR from the RT-PCR reads. Of 500,000 to 550,000 distinct CDR3 sequences in the sample, 6.5% to 8% were seen once. Source: PBMCs from blood, taken roughly 24 months after vaccination. The receptor set was obtained from a man between 50 and 75 years old who received an inactivated influenza vaccine.

The sample holds a few counts of this clonotype. V and J are TRBV25-1 and TRBJ2-7, with 7 bases fitting TRBD1. Per germline, CDR1 MGHDK and CDR2 SYGVNS. J gave up 2 bases and V 4 bases, and 5 bases lay outside the gene matches. The CDR3 is made up of 14 amino acids. CDR3 protein: CASSARTGTYEQYF. In nucleotides, the CDR3 is TGTGCCAGCAGTGCCCGGACAGGAACCTACGAGCAGTACTTC.

This clonotype was seen many times. The V call is TRBV20-1, the J call TRBJ2-5, with D unresolved. CDR1 DFQATT and CDR2 SNEGSKA come from the germline V gene (reference sequence). V was shortened by 4 bases and J by 4 bases, with 10 bases between the two germline ends. This CDR3 contains 12 residues. CDR3 in DNA: TGCAGTGCTACTAGGATCGCAGAGACCCAGTACTTC. Translating gives CSATRIAETQYF.

The rearrangement joins TRBV5-6 to TRBJ2-7; 13 nucleotides align to TRBD2. J lost 2 bases, V lost 4 bases, and 6 bases had no gene match. Germline CDR1 reads SGHDT; CDR2 reads YYEEEE. This CDR3 contains 16 residues. The CDR3 spells CASSVGLAGVPYEQYF. In nucleotides, the CDR3 is TGTGCCAGCAGCGTCGGACTAGCGGGAGTCCCCTACGAGCAGTACTTC.

This chain uses TRBV7-2 with TRBJ2-7, with D possibly being TRBD1 (7 bases). Germline V gene lookup returns CDR1 SGHTA and CDR2 FQGNSA. The V end was cut by 0 bases, the J end by 2 bases, with 14 bases between. The CDR3 is made up of 16 amino acids. CDR3 coding DNA: TGTGCCAGCAGCTTAGCCGGCAGGGGGGCGGCCTACGAGCAGTACTTC. Translated, it gives CASSLAGRGAAYEQYF.

The gene calls are TRBV3-1 and TRBJ2-1, with 9 bases fitting TRBD2. V trimming: 6 bases; J trimming: 6 bases; junction bases outside the gene matches: 12. The CDR3 consists of 16 residues. Germline V lookup: CDR1 LGHDT, CDR2 YNNKEL (reference sequence). The CDR3 reads CASRQAGTSIANEQFF. In DNA, the CDR3 is TGTGCCAGCAGGCAGGCCGGGACTAGCATTGCCAATGAGCAGTTCTTC.

This clonotype showed up just a few times. CDR3 coding DNA: TGTGCCAGCAGTGGGGACAGGGCGCCAAACATTCAGTACTTC. This sequence encodes CASSGDRAPNIQYF. The chain joins TRBV6-1 to TRBJ2-4; 9 nucleotides align to TRBD1. The CDR3 is 14 amino acids. Germline trimming cut 4 bases from V and 6 bases from J; bases unmatched to any gene: 4. Per germline, CDR1 MNHNS and CDR2 SASEGT.

This clonotype was observed many times. The chain recombines TRBV12-3 or TRBV12-4 with TRBJ2-1, with D perhaps TRBD1 or TRBD2 (5 bases each). The CDR3 has 13 amino acids. V dropped 3 bases and J dropped 10 bases, with 13 bases sitting between them. The CDR3 nucleotides read TGTGCCAGCAGTTTTAACGAGGGGCAGGAGCAGTTCTTC. Residues: CASSFNEGQEQFF.

The chain links TRBV12-3 or TRBV12-4 to TRBJ2-4, with D possibly TRBD1 on 5 matching bases. The CDR3 is 14 residues long. V lost 5 bases, J lost 1 base, and 9 bases lay in between. CDR3 nucleotides: TGTGCCAGCAGTCCCAGGGCGGCCAAAAACATTCAGTACTTC. Its translation: CASSPRAAKNIQYF.

There are many counts of this clonotype. The chain carries TRBV5-1 and TRBJ2-3, with D hard to call. The germline V gene encodes CDR1 SGHRS and CDR2 YFSETQ. V shed 2 bases and J shed 2 bases, with 6 bases lying between them. CDR3 length: 13 amino acids. The CDR3 protein is CASSFSNTDTQYF. The CDR3, as DNA: TGCGCCAGCAGCTTCTCAAACACAGATACGCAGTATTTT.